A selection of T cell receptor beta chains follows, all from one sample in a study of blood T cell repertoires in COVID-19. The table came from immunoSEQ multiplex PCR; TCRdb's copy has only in-frame clones and leaves some out. Here the sample spans about 270,000 clones, roughly nine tenths being singletons. The sequenced sample was peripheral blood. These receptors all come from a middle-aged man who had recovered from COVID-19. CDR3s include the opening cysteine and the closing phenylalanine or tryptophan. A D gene is named only where the DNA matches it firmly. Not every row has a clone size; where given, it reads once, few, many or a size class.

d_call,clone_size,j_call,v_call,cdr3_nt,cdr3_aa
-,-,TRBJ2-2,TRBV7-9,TGTGCCAGCAGCTCCGGAGTCATAGCTAACACCGGGGAGCTGTTTTTT,CASSSGVIANTGELFF
-,-,TRBJ1-1,TRBV27,TGTGCCAGCAGTTTATGGGGGACCGCGGGAGACACTGAAGCTTTCTTT,CASSLWGTAGDTEAFF
-,-,TRBJ1-3,TRBV29-1,TGCAGCGTTGACAAAGGACACTCTGGAAACACCATATATTTT,CSVDKGHSGNTIYF
-,-,TRBJ2-5,TRBV11-2,TGTGCCAGCAGCTCCGGATACGCAGGGGAGACCCAGTACTTC,CASSSGYAGETQYF
TRBD2,-,TRBJ2-7,TRBV4-3,TGCGCCAGCAGCCAAGGACTAGCAACCTACGAGCAGTACTTC,CASSQGLATYEQYF
TRBD2,-,TRBJ2-1,TRBV7-3,TGTGCCAGCAGCCAGACAATGGCTAGCGGGAGGCATGAGCAGTTCTTC,CASSQTMASGRHEQFF
-,-,TRBJ1-2,TRBV6-4,TGTGCCAGCAGGACCGACAGGAAGTATGGCTACACCTTC,CASRTDRKYGYTF
-,-,TRBJ1-3,TRBV30,TGTGCCTGGACCCGACAGTCCCTCTCTGGAAACACCATATATTTT,CAWTRQSLSGNTIYF
TRBD2,-,TRBJ2-5,TRBV14,TGTGCCAGCAGCCAAGATTCTGCGGGGTCGGGACTAGCGCGCGAAGAGACCCAGTACTTC,CASSQDSAGSGLAREETQYF
-,-,TRBJ2-4,TRBV5-4,TGTGCCAGCAGCTTGCCAGGGGTGGGCGGGAACATTCAGTACTTC,CASSLPGVGGNIQYF
TRBD2,once,TRBJ2-7,TRBV23-1,TGCGCCAGCAGTCGCGCAGCGGGGGCGGACACCTACGAGCAGTACTTC,CASSRAAGADTYEQYF
TRBD1,few,TRBJ1-3,TRBV6-5,TGTGCCAGCAGTTTGGGACAGACTGGAAACACCATATATTTT,CASSLGQTGNTIYF
-,-,TRBJ2-7,TRBV19,TGTGCCAGTAGTGCGGACAGTCACTACGAGCAGTACTTC,CASSADSHYEQYF
-,-,TRBJ2-5,TRBV29-1,TGCAGCGTTGAAGGGCTGGAGACCCAGTACTTC,CSVEGLETQYF
TRBD2,few,TRBJ2-5,TRBV5-4,TGTGCCAGCAGCACGGGACTAGCAAGGGAGACCCAGTACTTC,CASSTGLARETQYF
-,-,TRBJ2-7,TRBV4-1,TGCGCCAGCAGCCAAGTTTCACAGGACTCCTACGAGCAGTACTTC,CASSQVSQDSYEQYF
-,-,TRBJ2-2,TRBV7-8,TGTGCCAGCAGCTTATATCCCCGGAGAGGGCTGGCCGGGGAGCTGTTTTTT,CASSLYPRRGLAGELFF
-,-,TRBJ2-1,TRBV19,TGTGCCAGTAGCCGCTCTGGGCAGGGGTCCAATGAGCAGTTCTTC,CASSRSGQGSNEQFF
TRBD2,-,TRBJ2-2,TRBV2,TGTGCCAGCCGACTAGCGGGAGGGCCCGGGGAGCTGTTTTTT,CASRLAGGPGELFF
TRBD1,-,TRBJ2-4,TRBV18,TGTGCCAGCTCACTTCGGACAGGCCTCTCCTCGGACATTCAGTACTTC,CASSLRTGLSSDIQYF
TRBD1,-,TRBJ2-2,TRBV19,TGTGCCAGTACCTCGGACAGGGTCACAGCGAACACCGGGGAGCTGTTTTTT,CASTSDRVTANTGELFF
-,-,TRBJ2-3,TRBV6-5,TGTGCCAGCAGTCGTGGTGGCAGCACAGATACGCAGTATTTT,CASSRGGSTDTQYF
TRBD1,-,TRBJ1-1,TRBV19,TGTGCCAGTAGTGTTACAGGGGATCCGATGAACACTGAAGCTTTCTTT,CASSVTGDPMNTEAFF
TRBD2,-,TRBJ2-3,TRBV27,TGTGCCAGCAGCTTTAGCGGGAGGGCCTTAGATACGCAGTATTTT,CASSFSGRALDTQYF
-,-,TRBJ2-7,TRBV12-3/TRBV12-4,TGTGCCAGCAGTCCCGGCTACGAGCAGTACTTC,CASSPGYEQYF
-,-,TRBJ2-2,TRBV5-1,TGCGCCAGCAGCTTGGGGGCAGGGGCGTACGGGGAGCTGTTTTTT,CASSLGAGAYGELFF
-,-,TRBJ1-1,TRBV30,TGTGCCTCGCATTGGGCTGGGACTGAAGCTTTCTTT,CASHWAGTEAFF
TRBD2,-,TRBJ2-3,TRBV14,TGTGCCAGCAGCCAAGTCAGGGCGGGGGGACCCCGAGATACGCAGTATTTT,CASSQVRAGGPRDTQYF
-,-,TRBJ2-7,TRBV29-1,TGCAGCGTTGAACCGACGGGGAGGTACGAGCAGTACTTC,CSVEPTGRYEQYF
-,-,TRBJ1-1,TRBV5-5,TGTGCCAGCAGCAAGATGAGCAGGGGCGGTGGTACTGAAGCTTTCTTT,CASSKMSRGGGTEAFF
TRBD2,-,TRBJ2-1,TRBV5-1,TGCGCCAGCAGCATAAGCGGACTAGCGGGGGGTTTTTCCTACAATGAGCAGTTCTTC,CASSISGLAGGFSYNEQFF
-,-,TRBJ1-1,TRBV5-4,TGTGCCAGCAGCTTTGTTCGGGGGTATAACACTGAAGCTTTCTTT,CASSFVRGYNTEAFF
-,-,TRBJ1-5,TRBV19,TGTGCCAGTAGTATAGATAGGGCGGGGAATCAGCCCCAGCATTTT,CASSIDRAGNQPQHF
-,-,TRBJ2-7,TRBV27,TGTGCCAGCAGTTGGGCCCGGGGAGTCTACGAGCAGTACTTC,CASSWARGVYEQYF
-,-,TRBJ1-1,TRBV7-9,TGTGCCAGCAGCTCTCAAGAGACCCCGGGGAACACTGAAGCTTTCTTT,CASSSQETPGNTEAFF
TRBD1,-,TRBJ2-7,TRBV20-1,TGCAGTGCCCGACAGGGACGGGAGCAGTACTTC,CSARQGREQYF
TRBD2,-,TRBJ2-7,TRBV27,TGTGCCAGCACCCGACTAGCGGGAAGCTCCTACGAGCAGTACTTC,CASTRLAGSSYEQYF
TRBD2,-,TRBJ2-1,TRBV2,TGTGCCAGCAGGGGGACTAGCGGGCAGTGGGATGAGCAGTTCTTC,CASRGTSGQWDEQFF
TRBD1,-,TRBJ1-1,TRBV6-2/TRBV6-3,TGTGCCAGCAGCGAAGACCGGGACAGAAAGAACACTGAAGCTTTCTTT,CASSEDRDRKNTEAFF
-,-,TRBJ1-3,TRBV29-1,TGCAGCGTGTCCACTTCTGGAAACACCATATATTTT,CSVSTSGNTIYF
-,-,TRBJ2-7,TRBV15,TGTGCCACCAGCTCCGCCGAGGGGAGGTCCTACGAGCAGTACTTC,CATSSAEGRSYEQYF
-,-,TRBJ1-2,TRBV29-1,TGCAGCGCCGAGGGGGGGCTGGGAGGCTACACCTTC,CSAEGGLGGYTF
TRBD1,-,TRBJ1-2,TRBV12-5,TGTGCTAGTGGCTTCCCGGGACAGGGGGCCGTTGGGTATGGCTACACCTTC,CASGFPGQGAVGYGYTF
-,-,TRBJ1-2,TRBV11-2,TGTGCCAGCAGCGGCCGGGGGTCGGATGGCTACACCTTC,CASSGRGSDGYTF
-,once,TRBJ2-7,TRBV11-1,TGTGCCAGCAGCTTAGGAGGTCCCTCCTACGAGCAGTACTTC,CASSLGGPSYEQYF
TRBD1,-,TRBJ1-4,TRBV7-9,TGTGCCAGCAGCTTGGACAGGGGAGGCGAAAAACTGTTTTTT,CASSLDRGGEKLFF
TRBD1,-,TRBJ1-2,TRBV10-3,TGTGCCATCAGTGACTTCGACAGGGGGCGTCTAGGCTACACCTTC,CAISDFDRGRLGYTF
TRBD2,-,TRBJ2-1,TRBV6-4,TGTGCCAGCTCTCCCGGCGGGCTAGCGGGAGCGAATGAGCAGTTCTTC,CASSPGGLAGANEQFF
TRBD1,-,TRBJ1-1,TRBV5-1,TGCGCCAGCAGCAACAGGGGACCGAACACTGAAGCTTTCTTT,CASSNRGPNTEAFF
TRBD2,few,TRBJ2-1,TRBV25-1,TGTGCCAGCGTTGGACTAGCGGGCCCCCGAGGGAATGAGCAGTTCTTC,CASVGLAGPRGNEQFF
TRBD1,-,TRBJ1-5,TRBV7-8,TGTGCCAGCAGCTTCACAGGGGGCCGGGATCAGCCCCAGCATTTT,CASSFTGGRDQPQHF
TRBD2,-,TRBJ2-1,TRBV29-1,TGCAGCGTTCCAGGACTAGCGGGAATCGAGCAGTTCTTC,CSVPGLAGIEQFF